The following is a T cell receptor beta chain sequence with its context. Its matching antigen is unknown. The record originates from a study of chemoradiotherapy in HPV16-positive cancers. The wider study: Functional T-cell assays on a couple of HPV16-positive patients' cells defined candidate HPV-specific clones and common TCR motifs.

The V end lost 1 base, the J end lost 0 bases, and 10 bases lay between the germline ends. Germline V gene data show CDR1 as SGHTA and CDR2 as FQGNSA. CDR3 length: 16 residues. TCRdb's table, derived via immunoSEQ multiplex PCR, lists solely in-frame clones and lacks some. The top ten hold about 9.1% of the sample, which has about 3,000 clones, 60% to 85% seen once. Samples were taken several times over chemoradiotherapy. Study-wide points: Only a couple of HPV16-positive patients supplied the functional HPV-specificity definition. Candidate HPV-specific clones and E7-related TCR motifs grew in tumor during treatment.

The chain is built from TRBV7-2 and TRBJ2-1; no firm D call. Specimen: tumor tissue, collected from a patient who underwent chemoradiotherapy. The receptor was derived from a human donor with HPV-associated anogenital cancer. The CDR3 protein is CASSLVADISYNEQFF. DNA for the CDR3: TGTGCCAGCAGCTTAGTGGCCGACATCTCCTACAATGAGCAGTTCTTC.